This TCR beta chain was identified during a study of shared clonotypes between healthy human individuals. At the level of the study: CD4 naive and CD4 memory each took three plates per donor, while CD8 naive took two and CD8 memory one.

Each sample came from a Caucasian adult donor living in Nashville, Tennessee. Findings and caveats of the study: Though the depth was large, rarefaction showed that sorted-subset sequencing was incomplete.

CDR1 is MDHEN and CDR2 is SYDVKM in the germline V gene. Between the trimmed V and J ends, which lost 4 bases and 7 bases, there was a span of 20 bases. The CDR3 has 16 residues. Template for every sorted-subset replicate PCR totaled around 210 ng DNA, 25,000 to 35,000 T cell genomes. Profiling relied on immunoSEQ multiplex PCR, and the TCRdb table lists in-frame clones only, not all of them. This table has over 2 million clones, just under 95% appearing once. As to this clone: Its antigen is unidentified.

This sequence originates from a man aged 18 to 35 in good health. Some clones in this sample may be carry-over from other donors' samples. V usage is TRBV28 and J usage is TRBJ2-1; possible D gene TRBD1, 6 bases. The sequencing sample was made of naive CD4+ T cells from PBMCs. The subset here: CD45RA+ positively selected. The CDR3 DNA sequence: TGTGCCAGCAGTTCGCAGCTACCGGGACACCTTAATGAGCAGTTCTTC. Translated: CASSSQLPGHLNEQFF.